One and the same sample provided the 21 T cell receptor beta chains below, sequenced in a study of response to subunit inactivated influenza vaccine. TCRdb itself ran the RT-PCR reads through MiXCR, one entry per CDR3 protein. The profile shows 650,000 to 800,000 distinct CDR3 sequences, around 13% of them singletons. Material: PBMCs from blood, obtained around 15 days before vaccination. Source of these receptors: a man aged 50 or older who received an inactivated influenza vaccine.

This clonotype occurred many times. The chain is built from TRBV18 and TRBJ2-6; perhaps TRBD1 as D (5 bases). Trimming removed 0 bases from V and 2 bases from J, with 8 bases in between. This CDR3 region has 16 residues. Per the germline V gene, CDR1 is KGHSH and CDR2 is LQKENI. In DNA, the CDR3 is TGTGCCAGCTCACCACCTCCAGGGCCTGGGGCCAACGTCCTGACTTTC. Its protein product is CASSPPPGPGANVLTF.

The V call is TRBV7-6, the J call TRBJ2-1, with D maybe TRBD2 (5 bases). The V gene's germline CDR1 is SGHVS and CDR2 FNYEAQ. This CDR3 region has 14 residues. Trimming pared 3 bases from V and 10 bases from J, leaving 16 bases between. CDR3 residues: CASSFGILLGEQFF. In nucleotides, the CDR3 is TGTGCCAGCAGCTTCGGGATTCTTCTGGGAGAGCAGTTCTTC.

This clonotype was found many times. The V call is TRBV7-9, the J call TRBJ2-2; D unresolved. The V and J ends lost 4 bases and 7 bases respectively, with 10 bases between them. CDR1 is SEHNR, CDR2 FQNEAQ, per germline (reference sequence). This CDR3 has 13 amino acids. In DNA form, the CDR3 reads TGTGCCAGCAGCTCCACTGTGATCGGGGAGCTGTTTTTT. Translation: CASSSTVIGELFF.

This clonotype was picked up a small number of times. V gene TRBV10-3 combines with J gene TRBJ2-1; D remains ambiguous. Germline V lookup: CDR1 ENHRY, CDR2 SYGVKD. The length of the CDR3 is 11 residues. Deletions cut 2 bases from V and 10 bases from J, with 6 bases between. CDR3 nucleotides: TGTGCCATCAGTGAGGGGGAAGAGCAGTTCTTC. Translation gives CAISEGEEQFF.

This rearrangement joins TRBV5-1 to TRBJ1-2; no definite D call. This CDR3 has 16 amino acids. Trimming took 3 bases from V and 6 from J, leaving 21 bases between them. Germline V gives CDR1 SGHRS, CDR2 YFSETQ. In DNA form, the CDR3 reads TGCGCCAGCAGCTCGACGAATGGACGGTGGAGAGATGGCTACACCTTC. It encodes CASSSTNGRWRDGYTF.

This clonotype was observed a handful of times. The chain links TRBV27 to TRBJ2-7; the match to TRBD2 covers 10 bases. J lost 2 bases, V lost 11 bases, and 9 bases had no gene match. CDR3 length equals 14 residues. Germline lookup yields CDR1 MNHEY and CDR2 SMNVEV (reference sequence). CDR3 in DNA: TGTGCCTCACGGCGGACTAGCGGTACCTACGAGCAGTACTTC. Protein: CASRRTSGTYEQYF.

This clonotype was counted a few times. V is TRBV3-1 and J is TRBJ1-2, with unresolved D. The germline CDR1 and CDR2 sequences are LGHDT and YNNKEL (reference sequence). The CDR3 is 12 residues long. V lost 5 bases, J lost 5 bases, and 9 bases lay in between. The CDR3 DNA is TGTGCCAGCAGCTCGACGATTTATGGCTACACCTTC. It encodes CASSSTIYGYTF.

The rearrangement links TRBV20-1 to TRBJ1-2, with D uncertain. The CDR3 sequence is 12 residues long. CDR1 is DFQATT, CDR2 SNEGSKA, per germline (reference sequence). V shed 6 bases and J shed 8 bases, with 16 bases lying between them. The CDR3 loop is CSAISPGSGYTF. In DNA, the CDR3 is TGCAGTGCCATTAGCCCGGGTTCAGGCTACACCTTC.

The V gene is TRBV4-3, the J gene TRBJ2-1; no firm D call. Trimming stripped 0 bases from V and 7 bases from J, with 7 bases between. Germline CDR1 reads LGHNA; CDR2 reads YSLEER. CDR3 length: 13 amino acids. CDR3 nucleotide sequence: TGCGCCAGCAGCCAAGACCCTTTTAATGAGCAGTTCTTC. Protein product: CASSQDPFNEQFF.

This rearrangement joins TRBV6-4 to TRBJ2-6, with D unclear. Germline assignment: CDR1 MRHNA and CDR2 SNTAGT. CDR3 length: 14 amino acids. Trimming shortened V by 2 bases and J by 2 bases, and 4 bases separated the two germline ends. The DNA of the CDR3 is TGTGCCAGCAGTGACGGGACTGGGGCCAACGTCCTGACTTTC. Translated: CASSDGTGANVLTF.

This clonotype has a handful of counts. The chain recombines TRBV3-1 with TRBJ1-4; the D is unclear. The CDR3 spans 14 residues. Germline values: CDR1 LGHDT, CDR2 YNNKEL (reference sequence). Deletions cut 4 bases from V and 8 bases from J, with 14 bases between. The CDR3 spells CASSRGVSTEKLFF. In DNA form, the CDR3 reads TGTGCCAGCAGCCGTGGCGTCTCTACCGAAAAACTGTTTTTT.

This clonotype appeared a few times. J is TRBJ2-1 and V is TRBV11-1; D tentatively reads TRBD1 or TRBD2 (5 bases each). The germline V gene encodes CDR1 SGHAT and CDR2 FQDESV (reference sequence). V lost 7 bases and J 3 bases, leaving 13 bases between the germline ends. This CDR3 is 14 amino acids long. CDR3 sequence reads: CASNTQEDYNEQFF. CDR3 DNA: TGTGCCAGCAACACACAGGAGGACTACAATGAGCAGTTCTTC.

This sequence joins TRBV6-2 or TRBV6-3 and TRBJ2-2, with a weak D call TRBD2 (5 bases). CDR1 is MNHEY and CDR2 is SVGEGT in the germline V gene. Trimming cost V 2 bases and J 6 bases, with 10 bases left between them. This CDR3 is 14 amino acids long. CDR3 nucleotide sequence: TGTGCCAGCAGTTACCCTGACTACTCCGGGGAGCTGTTTTTT. Encoded protein: CASSYPDYSGELFF.

This chain connects TRBV5-5 to TRBJ2-7, with D possibly being TRBD1 or TRBD2 (5 bases each). The CDR3 is 15 amino acids. CDR1 is SGHKS, CDR2 YYEKEE, per germline (reference sequence). Trimming removed 5 bases from V and 2 bases from J, with 17 bases in between. CDR3 residues: CASRFGTYKPYEQYF. The CDR3 DNA reads as TGTGCCAGCAGGTTCGGGACGTACAAACCCTACGAGCAGTACTTC. Full variable domain (remainder filled in from reference TRBV5-5 and TRBJ2-7): DAGVTQSPTHLIKTRGQQVTLRCSPISGHKSVSWYQQVLGQGPQFIFQYYEKEERGRGNFPDRFSARQFPNYSSELNVNALLLGDSALYLCASRFGTYKPYEQYFGPGTRLTVT.

The chain uses TRBV25-1 and TRBJ2-7; 10 bases agree with TRBD1. The CDR3 extends over 15 amino acids. Germline V lookup: CDR1 MGHDK, CDR2 SYGVNS. The J segment lost 4 bases and the V segment lost 1 base, leaving 4 bases of the junction unmatched. DNA of the CDR3: TGTGCCAGCAGTGAATCCGGGACAGGGGAATACGAGCAGTACTTC. Residues: CASSESGTGEYEQYF.

This clonotype was picked up a small number of times. The rearrangement links TRBV12-3 or TRBV12-4 to TRBJ2-3; D assignment may be TRBD1 or TRBD2 (5 bases each). V dropped 6 bases and J dropped 3 bases, with 16 bases sitting between them. The CDR3 is 15 residues long. CDR3 loop: CASRPDMRGTDTQYF. The CDR3 DNA sequence: TGTGCCAGCAGACCGGACATGCGCGGGACAGATACGCAGTATTTT.

The V and J genes are TRBV20-1 and TRBJ2-7; no clear D gene. Germline CDR1 DFQATT, CDR2 SNEGSKA (reference sequence). Trimming left V 0 bases short and J 0 bases short, with 6 bases between. CDR3 length equals 13 residues. The CDR3 DNA reads as TGCAGTGCTAGAGATCGCAACTCCTACGAGCAGTACTTC. Translating it yields CSARDRNSYEQYF.

Only a few counts were recorded for this clonotype. The chain is built from TRBV7-2 and TRBJ1-3, with D unresolved. Trimming left V 5 bases short and J 2 bases short, with 13 bases between. The CDR3 extends over 15 amino acids. In germline, CDR1 is SGHTA, CDR2 FQGNSA. CDR3 protein: CASSLATGTGNTIYF. In DNA, the CDR3 is TGTGCCAGCAGCCTGGCGACGGGTACTGGAAACACCATATATTTT.

The V call is TRBV12-3 or TRBV12-4, the J call TRBJ2-3; D possibly corresponds to TRBD1 (6 bases). The germline V and J ends were trimmed by 2 bases and 6 bases, with 15 bases remaining between them. The CDR3 runs to 15 residues. The CDR3 sequence is CASSLLRTVLDTQYF. Here the CDR3 DNA reads TGTGCCAGCAGTTTACTAAGGACAGTTCTCGATACGCAGTATTTT.

This clonotype has ten or more counts. The CDR3 spells CSEGQGIDTQYF. The CDR3 DNA reads TGCAGCGAAGGACAGGGGATAGATACGCAGTATTTT. The chain uses TRBV29-1 and TRBJ2-3, with 9 nucleotides matching TRBD1. CDR1 and CDR2 from the germline V gene are SQVTM and ANQGSEA. V was clipped by 7 bases and J by 5 bases; unmatched bases: 4. The CDR3 spans 12 residues.

There are many counts of this clonotype. The J gene is TRBJ2-5, the V gene TRBV9, with 7 bases matching TRBD2. The CDR3 spans 14 residues. Germline CDR1 and CDR2: SGDLS and YYNGEE. V lost 2 bases to trimming and J lost 5 bases; unmatched junction nucleotides: 6. CDR3 sequence (DNA): TGTGCCAGCAGCGTGAGCGGGGCTCGCGAGACCCAGTACTTC. Protein sequence: CASSVSGARETQYF. The variable domain in full, with the rest retrieved from reference TRBV9 and TRBJ2-5, is DSGVTQTPKHLITATGQRVTLRCSPRSGDLSVYWYQQSLDQGLQFLIQYYNGEERAKGNILERFSAQQFPDLHSELNLSSLELGDSALYFCASSVSGARETQYFGPGTRLLVL.